The 32 T cell receptor beta chains below were found in one sample sequenced in a study of T cell repertoires in cytomegalovirus infection. TCRdb passed the reads through MiXCR, listing each CDR3 protein once. The sample includes around 530,000 distinct CDR3 sequences, about 15% seen only once; the top ten take roughly a quarter. The sequenced material came from CD8+ T cells from PBMCs. These receptors all come from a human donor in good health (CMV status not recorded). Some clones in this sample may be carry-over from other donors' samples.

This clonotype was found many times. The chain is built from TRBV27 and TRBJ1-4; tentatively, D is TRBD1 (5 bases). Per the germline V gene, CDR1 is MNHEY and CDR2 is SMNVEV (reference sequence). CDR3 length: 15 amino acids. Trimming removed 5 bases at V and 2 bases at J, with 12 bases between. The CDR3 coding sequence is TGTGCCAGCAGTCCCCTGGGGCAGACTAATGAAAAACTGTTTTTT. It codes for CASSPLGQTNEKLFF.

This clonotype appeared many times. The J gene is TRBJ2-7, the V gene TRBV6-5, with TRBD2 matching over 9 bases. Germline V lookup: CDR1 MNHEY, CDR2 SVGAGI. This CDR3 has 14 amino acids. Germline trimming cut 6 bases from V and 6 bases from J; bases unmatched to any gene: 9. CDR3 nucleotides: TGTGCCAGCAGGATCGGGACTAGCACCCGCGAGCAGTACTTC. Protein product: CASRIGTSTREQYF.

This clonotype was counted at least ten times. This chain joins TRBV5-6 and TRBJ1-1, with D perhaps TRBD1 (6 bases). V lost 4 bases, J lost 4 bases, and 17 bases lay in between. Germline V CDR1 and CDR2: SGHDT, YYEEEE. This CDR3 spans 15 amino acids. CDR3 in amino acids: CASSMEQGRTTEAFF. The CDR3 coding sequence is TGTGCCAGCAGCATGGAACAGGGTCGTACCACTGAAGCTTTCTTT.

Many counts were recorded for this clonotype. This chain links TRBV7-2 with TRBJ2-7; a weak D match, TRBD1 (6 bases). CDR3 length: 13 residues. CDR1 is SGHTA, CDR2 FQGNSA, per germline. Trimming cost V 2 bases and J 7 bases, with 12 bases left between them. CDR3 sequence reads: CASSLNRVEEQYF. The CDR3 DNA sequence: TGTGCCAGCAGCTTAAACAGGGTAGAAGAGCAGTACTTC.

This sequence joins TRBV11-2 and TRBJ1-4; D perhaps matches TRBD1 (5 bases). V dropped 6 bases and J dropped 8 bases, with 19 bases sitting between them. The length of the CDR3 is 15 residues. Germline V CDR1 and CDR2: SGHAT, FQNNGV. CDR3 protein: CASRIIVGGWEKLFF. Written as DNA, the CDR3 is TGTGCCAGCAGAATAATAGTCGGGGGATGGGAAAAACTGTTTTTT. Together with reference TRBV11-2 and TRBJ1-4, the CDR3 gives the full variable domain: EAGVAQSPRYKIIEKRQSVAFWCNPISGHATLYWYQQILGQGPKLLIQFQNNGVVDDSQLPKDRFSAERLKGVDSTLKIQPAKLEDSAVYLCASRIIVGGWEKLFFGSGTQLSVL.

This clonotype was counted between two and nine times. The chain employs TRBV7-9 and TRBJ2-2; D is unclear. With 2 bases removed from V and 3 bases from J, the gap between germline ends came to 13 bases. Germline V lookup: CDR1 SEHNR, CDR2 FQNEAQ (reference sequence). This CDR3 is built from 16 residues. The CDR3, as DNA: TGTGCCAGCAGCTTAAATGTACCTGCGGACACCGGGGAGCTGTTTTTT. This codes for CASSLNVPADTGELFF.

The J gene is TRBJ2-5, the V gene TRBV3-1; 7 bases map to TRBD2. CDR1 is LGHDT and CDR2 is YNNKEL in the germline V gene (reference sequence). With 0 bases clipped from V and 4 bases from J, the junction kept 8 bases outside the gene matches. This CDR3 comprises 16 residues. The CDR3 nucleotides read TGTGCCAGCAGCCAAGAAGAGGGAGGGCTCCGAGAGACCCAGTACTTC. Its translation is CASSQEEGGLRETQYF.

CDR3 amino acids: CASSLEGDRVYEQYF. CDR3 in DNA: TGTGCCAGCAGTTTGGAAGGAGACCGGGTTTACGAGCAGTACTTC. The chain employs TRBV28 and TRBJ2-7; D unresolved. This CDR3 region has 15 residues. The germline V and J ends were trimmed by 3 bases and 4 bases, with 16 bases remaining between them. Germline V CDR1 and CDR2: MDHEN, SYDVKM.

V gene TRBV19 combines with J gene TRBJ1-3, with TRBD1 matching 7 bases. CDR1 and CDR2 (germline): LNHDA, SQIVND (reference sequence). The CDR3 runs to 15 residues. The V segment lost 5 bases and the J segment 5 bases; nucleotides outside the gene matches: 9. CDR3 in amino acids: CASSPRTGLRNTIYF. The DNA of the CDR3 is TGTGCCAGTAGTCCAAGGACAGGTCTGAGAAACACCATATATTTT.

This clonotype was picked up many times. The rearrangement links TRBV19 to TRBJ2-3, with TRBD2 as a possible D gene (7 bases). Germline-derived CDR1 and CDR2 are LNHDA and SQIVND (reference sequence). This CDR3 spans 15 amino acids. The V and J ends lost 6 bases and 12 bases respectively, with 25 bases between them. This CDR3 is CASRGTAPGGVLQYF. The CDR3 coding sequence is TGTGCCAGTAGGGGGACGGCGCCGGGGGGCGTTCTTCAGTATTTT.

CDR3 nucleotide sequence: TGCAGTGCTAGAGATCGTGGCACATCTCCCGAGCAGTACTTC. Amino acids: CSARDRGTSPEQYF. The V call is TRBV20-1, the J call TRBJ2-7; D not certain. The germline V gene encodes CDR1 DFQATT and CDR2 SNEGSKA (reference sequence). This CDR3 spans 14 amino acids. V was clipped by 0 bases and J by 6 bases, with 15 bases between them.

This clonotype showed up just a few times. The rearrangement joins TRBV7-9 to TRBJ1-1; D is undetermined. This CDR3 has 13 residues. Germline CDR1 reads SEHNR; CDR2 reads FQNEAQ (reference sequence). V was trimmed by 8 bases and J by 0 bases, leaving 10 bases between them. The CDR3 loop reads CASPGVMNTEAFF. In DNA form, the CDR3 reads TGTGCCAGCCCTGGCGTAATGAACACTGAAGCTTTCTTT. The full variable domain, its missing parts supplied by reference TRBV7-9 and TRBJ1-1, is DTGVSQNPRHKITKRGQNVTFRCDPISEHNRLYWYRQTLGQGPEFLTYFQNEAQLEKSRLLSDRFSAERPKGSFSTLEIQRTEQGDSAMYLCASPGVMNTEAFFGQGTRLTVV.

The chain uses TRBV20-1 and TRBJ2-4, with a possible D match to TRBD2 (5 bases). Germline V lookup: CDR1 DFQATT, CDR2 SNEGSKA (reference sequence). The germline V and J ends were trimmed by 1 base and 0 bases, with 10 bases remaining between them. The CDR3 consists of 15 residues. CDR3 residues: CSARVGSKAKNIQYF. The CDR3 nucleotides are TGCAGTGCTAGAGTTGGGAGTAAAGCCAAAAACATTCAGTACTTC.

The chain uses TRBV29-1 and TRBJ2-1, with 7 nucleotides matching TRBD2. Per germline, CDR1 SQVTM and CDR2 ANQGSEA. The CDR3 covers 15 residues. V shed 7 bases, J shed 5 bases, and the junction held 14 bases outside the gene matches. The CDR3 nucleotides are TGCAGCGCTGGGGGACTATTATCATCGCACAATGAGCAGTTCTTC. Translation gives CSAGGLLSSHNEQFF.

This clonotype was counted ten times or more. The chain combines TRBV6-1 with TRBJ1-6; 9 positions match TRBD1. The CDR3 is 16 residues long. Germline V lookup: CDR1 MNHNS, CDR2 SASEGT. Germline trimming cut 8 bases from V and 0 bases from J; bases unmatched to any gene: 5. The DNA of the CDR3 is TGTGCCAGCTTTGACAGGGGGAGCTCCTATAATTCACCCCTCCACTTT. Its translation: CASFDRGSSYNSPLHF.

The CDR3 spells CASSKGYSNQPQHF. DNA for the CDR3: TGTGCCAGTAGTAAGGGGTATAGCAATCAGCCCCAGCATTTT. J is TRBJ1-5 and V is TRBV19, with D possibly TRBD1 on 5 matching bases. The CDR3 is 14 amino acids. V lost 4 bases and J lost 0, with 7 bases in between. Germline V gene sequence: CDR1 LNHDA, CDR2 SQIVND (reference sequence).

The chain has TRBV19 and TRBJ2-7; perhaps TRBD1 as D (5 bases). Germline values: CDR1 LNHDA, CDR2 SQIVND (reference sequence). This CDR3 is 13 amino acids long. V gave up 6 bases and J gave up 6 bases, with 15 bases separating them. CDR3: CASSASSTGEQYF. The CDR3 region has the DNA TGTGCCAGTAGCGCATCCTCTACAGGCGAGCAGTACTTC.

This clonotype showed up many times. The rearrangement joins TRBV7-9 to TRBJ2-5, with D possibly being TRBD1 (5 bases). The CDR3 totals 14 residues. V dropped 8 bases and J dropped 1 base, with 14 bases sitting between them. In germline, CDR1 is SEHNR, CDR2 FQNEAQ (reference sequence). This CDR3 is CASVGAGFQETQYF. For the CDR3, the DNA is TGTGCCAGCGTGGGTGCAGGGTTCCAAGAGACCCAGTACTTC.

V and J are TRBV6-5 and TRBJ1-2; D is uncertain. Trimming stripped 5 bases from V and 0 bases from J, with 16 bases between. Germline V gives CDR1 MNHEY, CDR2 SVGAGI. CDR3 length: 16 amino acids. The CDR3 reads CASSPSGRVANYGYTF. The CDR3 DNA sequence: TGTGCCAGCAGTCCCTCCGGGCGGGTAGCTAACTATGGCTACACCTTC.

This clonotype was counted at least ten times. The rearrangement links TRBV19 to TRBJ1-1; TRBD1 matches 10 bases. Germline CDR1 reads LNHDA; CDR2 reads SQIVND (reference sequence). V shed 7 bases and J 5 bases; nucleotides not matched to a gene: 7. The CDR3 runs 14 residues. The CDR3 protein is CASIRRTGGTEAFF. Here the CDR3 DNA reads TGTGCCAGTATCCGCAGGACAGGGGGGACTGAAGCTTTCTTT.

This clonotype was seen more than once but under ten times. The rearrangement uses TRBV5-5 and TRBJ2-1, with 8 bases lining up with TRBD2. Germline V CDR1 and CDR2: SGHKS, YYEKEE (reference sequence). The CDR3 sequence is 15 residues long. After removal of 5 bases from V and 2 bases from J, the junction contained 6 bases not matched to a gene. The CDR3 loop is CASRLTSGPYNEQFF. The CDR3 nucleotides read TGTGCCAGCAGGCTCACTAGCGGTCCCTACAATGAGCAGTTCTTC.

This chain uses TRBV20-1 with TRBJ1-2; a possible D gene is TRBD1 (5 bases). This CDR3 spans 12 amino acids. Germline CDR1 and CDR2: DFQATT and SNEGSKA (reference sequence). The V gene lost 3 bases and the J gene lost 6 bases, with 11 bases spanning the gap. As DNA, the CDR3 is TGCAGTGCTAGGGGGGAGTCCCATGGCTACACCTTC. It specifies CSARGESHGYTF.

This clonotype was counted ten times or more. The chain is built from TRBV28 and TRBJ2-2; perhaps TRBD1 as D (6 bases). The CDR3 spans 14 residues. V lost 8 bases, J lost 1 base, and 11 bases lay in between. The germline V gene has CDR1 MDHEN and CDR2 SYDVKM. The CDR3 spells CASLRQENTGELFF. CDR3 nucleotides: TGTGCCAGCTTAAGACAGGAGAACACCGGGGAGCTGTTTTTT.

This clonotype came up once. This sequence may be a read error, since a much larger clone differs from it by one base. No conserved phenylalanine or tryptophan ends this CDR3, so it is likely a read error. The V and J genes are TRBV6-6 and TRBJ2-7; D is possibly TRBD1 (5 bases). The V end was cut by 5 bases, the J end by 6 bases, with 11 bases between. The CDR3 covers 12 residues. Germline lookup yields CDR1 MNHNY and CDR2 SVGAGI (reference sequence). This CDR3 is CASSDGRAEQYL. The CDR3 DNA reads as TGTGCCAGCAGTGATGGCAGGGCCGAGCAGTACTTA.

This clonotype was counted only a few times. The chain employs TRBV29-1 and TRBJ2-2; a possible D gene is TRBD2 (7 bases). CDR1 is SQVTM and CDR2 is ANQGSEA in the germline V gene. V was pared by 7 bases and J by 3 bases, with 18 bases between. The CDR3 has 15 residues. CDR3 protein: CSAGGVGGYTGELFF. CDR3 nucleotide sequence: TGCAGCGCTGGGGGGGTAGGGGGGTACACCGGGGAGCTGTTTTTT.

About this clonotype itself: Since a much larger clone is just one base distant, this may be a read error. This CDR3 fails to terminate in the conserved phenylalanine or tryptophan, so it likely reflects a read error. The rearrangement links TRBV9 to TRBJ2-1; a weak D match, TRBD2 (6 bases). Germline V gene lookup returns CDR1 SGDLS and CDR2 YYNGEE. V shed 2 bases and J shed 5 bases, with 20 bases lying between them. This CDR3 spans 17 amino acids. CDR3 loop: CASSVSVDRDSNNEQFL. CDR3 sequence (DNA): TGTGCCAGCAGCGTGTCAGTCGACCGGGACTCGAACAATGAGCAGTTCTTA.

This clonotype was seen at least ten times. V gene TRBV11-2 combines with J gene TRBJ2-3; 10 bases are a match to TRBD2. With V trimmed by 4 bases and J by 0 bases, 7 bases remained unmatched. Germline-derived CDR1 and CDR2 are SGHAT and FQNNGV. The CDR3 covers 17 residues. The CDR3 is CASSSPSGGASTDTQYF. Written as DNA, the CDR3 is TGTGCCAGCAGCTCCCCTAGCGGGGGTGCTAGCACAGATACGCAGTATTTT.

This clonotype was picked up many times. The V gene is TRBV6-1, the J gene TRBJ2-1; TRBD2 aligns across 9 bases. V was pared by 2 bases and J by 4 bases, with 6 bases of the junction left unmatched. The CDR3 has 16 amino acids. Germline CDR1 MNHNS, CDR2 SASEGT. CDR3 in amino acids: CASSELGTSHYNEQFF. The CDR3 DNA is TGTGCCAGCAGTGAATTAGGGACTAGCCATTACAATGAGCAGTTCTTC.

For this clonotype: A read error is possible here, since a much larger clone lies one base away. Lacking the conserved final phenylalanine or tryptophan, this CDR3 likely reflects a read error. The rearrangement joins TRBV24-1 to TRBJ2-1; D possibly matches TRBD1 or TRBD2 (6 bases each). The V and J ends lost 0 bases and 7 bases respectively, with 15 bases between them. Germline lookup yields CDR1 KGHDR and CDR2 SFDVKD. The CDR3 has 16 residues. CDR3 region: CATSDLAKGGKNEQFL. CDR3 nucleotides: TGTGCCACCAGTGATTTGGCAAAAGGGGGGAAGAATGAGCAGTTCTTA.

In its sample, this clonotype was seen a few times. CDR3 coding DNA: TGTGCCAGCAGTTTGCTCCGGGCGGGGCCGCGGGAAAAACTGTTTTTT. Residues: CASSLLRAGPREKLFF. The V call is TRBV28, the J call TRBJ1-4, with D tentatively TRBD1 (5 bases). The length of the CDR3 is 16 residues. Germline V gene sequence: CDR1 MDHEN, CDR2 SYDVKM. The germline V and J ends were trimmed by 3 bases and 8 bases, with 19 bases remaining between them.

This clonotype has a handful of counts. This chain connects TRBV6-1 to TRBJ1-1; D is possibly TRBD1 (6 bases). The CDR3 is made up of 17 amino acids. Per germline, CDR1 MNHNS and CDR2 SASEGT. V was clipped by 4 bases and J by 4 bases, with 22 bases between them. CDR3 nucleotide sequence: TGTGCCAGCAGTGTCCCCCGGGACACCGGGGTGGGCACTGAAGCTTTCTTT. It specifies CASSVPRDTGVGTEAFF.

This chain links TRBV19 with TRBJ2-2, with TRBD1 identical over 8 bases. CDR3 length equals 16 residues. Per germline, CDR1 LNHDA and CDR2 SQIVND (reference sequence). The V and J ends lost 3 bases and 3 bases, in that order; junction bases with no gene match: 6. The CDR3 loop is CASSMDRARDTGELFF. The CDR3 DNA follows: TGTGCCAGTAGTATGGACAGGGCTAGGGACACCGGGGAGCTGTTTTTT.